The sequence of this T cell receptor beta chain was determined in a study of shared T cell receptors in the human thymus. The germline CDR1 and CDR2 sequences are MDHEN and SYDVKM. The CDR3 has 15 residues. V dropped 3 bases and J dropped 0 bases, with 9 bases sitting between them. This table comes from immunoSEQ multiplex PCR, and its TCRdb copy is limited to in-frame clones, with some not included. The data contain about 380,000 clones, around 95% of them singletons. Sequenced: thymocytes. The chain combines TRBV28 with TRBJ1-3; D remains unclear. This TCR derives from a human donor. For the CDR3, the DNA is TGTGCCAGCAGTTTGACCATAACCTCTGGAAACACCATATATTTT. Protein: CASSLTITSGNTIYF.